A single sample is the source of the 25 T cell receptor beta chains below, sequenced in a study of cytomegalovirus exposure and HLA in healthy donors. The primer mix had 60 Vbeta and 13 Jbeta primers. TCRdb's copy holds only in-frame clones and misses some; the assay was immunoSEQ multiplex PCR. The table records approximately 100,000 clones, less than 80% of them present only once. Sequencing was carried out using PBMCs. The receptors were gathered from a man aged 25 to 45 in good health and CMV-seropositive.

This clone has only a few counts. The chain employs TRBV5-6 and TRBJ1-2; 7 bases fit TRBD1. V gave up 2 bases and J gave up 4 bases; unmatched junction bases: 5. Germline assignment: CDR1 SGHDT and CDR2 YYEEEE. The CDR3 length is 14 residues. The CDR3 sequence: CASSLQGSGYGYTF. The CDR3 nucleotides are TGTGCCAGCAGCTTACAGGGGTCGGGCTATGGCTACACCTTC.

The V and J genes are TRBV10-1 and TRBJ2-7, with 7 bases fitting TRBD1. Germline-derived CDR1 and CDR2 are WNHNN and SYGVQD (reference sequence). This CDR3 contains 12 residues. The junction had 1 base not matched to a gene; V was cut back by 7 bases and J by 1 base. CDR3 sequence (DNA): TGCGCCAGCAACAGGGGTTCCTACGAGCAGTACTTC. It encodes CASNRGSYEQYF.

This sequence joins TRBV10-3 and TRBJ2-2, with D perhaps matching TRBD2 (6 bases). The CDR3 length is 14 residues. Trimming shortened V by 6 bases and J by 3 bases, and 11 bases separated the two germline ends. Germline loops: CDR1 ENHRY, CDR2 SYGVKD. CDR3 amino acids: CAISGGADTGELFF. The CDR3 DNA is TGTGCCATCAGCGGAGGGGCCGACACCGGGGAGCTGTTTTTT.

In regard to this clone: No DNA is shown, since the ends of the CDR3 on it are uncertain; the CDR3 is the one TCRdb lists. The chain joins TRBV6-4 to TRBJ1-1; the D segment call TRBD1 is taken from the table without a DNA check. Germline V gives CDR1 MRHNA, CDR2 SNTAGT. The CDR3 length equals 12 residues, ends included. The CDR3 here is CASSFGTGAMMF.

The chain uses TRBV4-2 and TRBJ1-5; 7 positions agree with TRBD1. V trimming: 1 base; J trimming: 5 bases; junction bases outside the gene matches: 8. Germline V gene sequence: CDR1 LGHNA, CDR2 YNFKEQ. This CDR3 contains 16 residues. The CDR3 DNA sequence: TGTGCCAGCAGCCAAGGAACTTACAGGGGCGATCAGCCCCAGCATTTT. Residues: CASSQGTYRGDQPQHF.

This chain joins TRBV27 and TRBJ1-1; TRBD1 matches at 7 bases. The V gene's germline CDR1 is MNHEY and CDR2 SMNVEV (reference sequence). The CDR3 is 15 amino acids. The trim removed 6 bases at V and 0 bases at J, leaving 7 bases unmatched. In nucleotides, the CDR3 is TGTGCCAGCAGGGTGGGACAGACTATGAACACTGAAGCTTTCTTT. Amino acid sequence: CASRVGQTMNTEAFF.

This clone was seen more than once but under ten times. The chain links TRBV9 to TRBJ2-7; TRBD1 matches 7 bases. The V gene end was trimmed by 0 bases and the J gene end by 3 bases; junction bases not matched to a gene: 3. Per germline, CDR1 SGDLS and CDR2 YYNGEE. This CDR3 spans 14 amino acids. As DNA, the CDR3 is TGTGCCAGCAGCGTAGGGGGACAGAGCTACGAGCAGTACTTC. Its protein product is CASSVGGQSYEQYF.

This rearrangement joins TRBV5-8 to TRBJ1-4; 9 bases are shared with TRBD1. Germline CDR1 is SGHTS and CDR2 is YDEGEE. There are 14 residues in the CDR3. The ends lost 4 bases at V and 7 bases at J; junction bases unmatched: 5. The CDR3, as DNA: TGTGCCAGCAGCCCCGGGACAGGGTTTGAAAAACTGTTTTTT. Translated: CASSPGTGFEKLFF.

This chain connects TRBV5-1 to TRBJ2-1; 7 bases match TRBD2. This CDR3 has 14 residues. Trimming at V came to 0 bases and at J to 8 bases, leaving 5 bases not matched to a gene. The germline V gene has CDR1 SGHRS and CDR2 YFSETQ. The CDR3 reads CASSLAAGRYEQFF. Here the CDR3 DNA reads TGCGCCAGCAGCTTGGCAGCGGGGAGGTATGAGCAGTTCTTC.

This clone has only a few counts. The chain employs TRBV4-2 and TRBJ2-7; 10 nucleotides line up with TRBD1. V trimming: 4 bases; J trimming: 0 bases; junction bases outside the gene matches: 9. The CDR3 is 17 residues long. Germline CDR1 and CDR2: LGHNA and YNFKEQ. The CDR3 coding sequence is TGTGCCAGCAGCCGGACAGGGGGAATTGGAAGCTCCTACGAGCAGTACTTC. It translates to CASSRTGGIGSSYEQYF.

The chain combines TRBV4-1 with TRBJ2-5, with TRBD2 matching 10 bases. The CDR3 runs to 15 residues. Germline V CDR1 and CDR2: MGHRA, YSYEKL. Trimming took 3 bases from V and 5 from J; bases not matched to a gene: 6. The CDR3 protein is CASSHQSGGAETQYF. Written as DNA, the CDR3 is TGCGCCAGCAGCCATCAAAGCGGGGGGGCGGAGACCCAGTACTTC.

The chain joins TRBV5-1 to TRBJ1-1; D gene unclear. This CDR3 has 13 amino acids. The V and J ends lost 2 bases and 3 bases respectively, with 8 bases between them. CDR1 is SGHRS, CDR2 YFSETQ, per germline. The CDR3 spells CASSFASDTEAFF. The CDR3 region has the DNA TGCGCCAGCAGCTTTGCCTCAGACACTGAAGCTTTCTTT.

A few counts support this clone. The rearrangement links TRBV10-3 to TRBJ2-3, with TRBD1 matching over 9 bases. The CDR3 contains 15 residues. Germline CDR1 and CDR2: ENHRY and SYGVKD. V dropped 11 bases and J dropped 4; count of bases not matched to a gene: 13. The CDR3 nucleotides read TGTGCCTCCTGGGGGGGACAGGGAAGTTCAGATACGCAGTATTTT. Its translation: CASWGGQGSSDTQYF.

The chain carries TRBV18 and TRBJ2-7; 8 bases line up with TRBD1. Germline V CDR1 and CDR2: KGHSH, LQKENI. The J segment lost 3 bases and the V segment lost 2 bases, leaving 6 bases of the junction unmatched. The CDR3 is 15 amino acids. The chain's CDR3 is CASSPGQGALYEQYF. The CDR3 coding sequence is TGTGCCAGCTCACCAGGGCAGGGGGCTCTCTACGAGCAGTACTTC.

The table lists this clone with a count of one. The CDR3 bases are TGCAGCGTTGAAAGCGCCAGGGAAGGTGGCTACACCTTC. This codes for CSVESAREGGYTF. The rearrangement joins TRBV29-1 to TRBJ1-2; possibly TRBD1 for D (5 bases). V dropped 2 bases and J dropped 7 bases, with 14 bases sitting between them. Germline loops: CDR1 SQVTM, CDR2 ANQGSEA. The CDR3 covers 13 residues.

This clone was observed a single time. The chain uses TRBV4-1 and TRBJ1-5, with D perhaps matching TRBD1 (5 bases). The CDR3 loop spans 15 amino acids. The germline CDR1 and CDR2 sequences are MGHRA and YSYEKL. Trimming removed 3 bases at V and 6 bases at J, with 15 bases between. Here the CDR3 DNA reads TGCGCCAGCAGCCAGATGGGAGGGGCTGCTCAGCCCCAGCATTTT. Encoded protein: CASSQMGGAAQPQHF.

This chain connects TRBV9 to TRBJ2-5; D not certain. Germline lookup yields CDR1 SGDLS and CDR2 YYNGEE. The CDR3 consists of 15 residues. With 0 bases removed from V and 2 bases from J, the gap between germline ends came to 11 bases. As DNA, the CDR3 is TGTGCCAGCAGCGTAGGAGGAACACGACAAGAGACCCAGTACTTC. This translates into CASSVGGTRQETQYF.

The chain combines TRBV2 with TRBJ1-4; no reliable D call. From germline, CDR1 is SNHLY and CDR2 FYNNEI. The CDR3 extends over 14 amino acids. V was pared by 2 bases and J by 1 base, with 5 bases between. CDR3 DNA sequence: TGTGCCAGCAGTGAACATAGAACTAATGAAAAACTGTTTTTT. This codes for CASSEHRTNEKLFF. The full variable domain, its missing parts supplied by reference TRBV2 and TRBJ1-4, is EPEVTQTPSHQVTQMGQEVILRCVPISNHLYFYWYRQILGQKVEFLVSFYNNEISEKSEIFDDQFSVERPDGSNFTLKIRSTKLEDSAMYFCASSEHRTNEKLFFGSGTQLSVL.

CDR3 protein: CASNEGVARDNEQFF. The CDR3, as DNA: TGTGCCAGCAACGAGGGGGTAGCGCGAGACAATGAGCAGTTCTTC. The V call is TRBV13, the J call TRBJ2-1; a possible D gene is TRBD1 (6 bases). The germline gives CDR1 PRHDT, CDR2 FYEKMQ (reference sequence). This CDR3 is 15 amino acids long. V was shortened by 7 bases and J by 5 bases, with 18 bases between the two germline ends.

The rearrangement uses TRBV19 and TRBJ2-2, with 8 bases that match TRBD2. J lost 4 bases, V lost 6 bases, and 4 bases had no gene match. CDR3 length: 14 residues. In germline, CDR1 is LNHDA, CDR2 SQIVND (reference sequence). For the CDR3, the DNA is TGTGCCAGTAGCTCCGGGGGGGCCACCGGGGAGCTGTTTTTT. Translating gives CASSSGGATGELFF.

This chain joins TRBV9 and TRBJ2-4, with 8 bases that match TRBD1. The length of the CDR3 is 15 residues. The V segment lost 4 bases and the J segment 8 bases; nucleotides outside the gene matches: 11. Germline lookup yields CDR1 SGDLS and CDR2 YYNGEE. In DNA form, the CDR3 reads TGTGCCAGCAGCCCACAGACAGGGGCCCGGGACATTCAGTACTTC. It codes for CASSPQTGARDIQYF.

This clone was seen once. V usage is TRBV5-1 and J usage is TRBJ1-5; D may be TRBD1 (6 bases). The V and J ends lost 0 bases and 6 bases respectively, with 13 bases between them. CDR3 length: 15 residues. Germline CDR1 is SGHRS and CDR2 is YFSETQ. CDR3 residues: CASSLVGGLGQPQHF. The CDR3 DNA reads TGCGCCAGCAGCTTGGTCGGGGGGCTTGGTCAGCCCCAGCATTTT.

This rearrangement joins TRBV11-3 to TRBJ2-1, with D perhaps TRBD2 (5 bases). V was shortened by 2 bases and J by 8 bases, with 10 bases between the two germline ends. The CDR3 has 13 amino acids. Germline V gene data show CDR1 as SGHNT and CDR2 as YENEEA. The CDR3 nucleotides read TGTGCCAGCAGCTTATTACGGGGTTATGAGCAGTTCTTC. It codes for CASSLLRGYEQFF.

V and J are TRBV11-3 and TRBJ2-2; D unresolved. There are 17 residues in the CDR3. The ends were cut back, 5 bases at V and 3 bases at J, with 19 bases in the middle. Germline V gene lookup returns CDR1 SGHNT and CDR2 YENEEA. CDR3 nucleotide sequence: TGTGCCAGCAGCCCATGGGCCCTTCATAATTACACCGGGGAGCTGTTTTTT. This encodes CASSPWALHNYTGELFF.

The V and J genes are TRBV18 and TRBJ2-6; TRBD1 might be the D (6 bases). There are 14 residues in the CDR3. V shed 7 bases and J shed 3 bases, with 10 bases lying between them. CDR1 and CDR2 from the germline V gene are KGHSH and LQKENI. The CDR3 sequence is CASLTRGGANVLTF. CDR3 coding DNA: TGTGCCAGCTTGACCAGGGGTGGGGCCAACGTCCTGACTTTC.